This T cell receptor beta chain was sequenced during a study of identical twins. This CDR3 is built from 16 residues. Germline V CDR1 and CDR2: SGHRS, YFSETQ. The trim removed 4 bases at V and 8 bases at J, leaving 8 bases unmatched. This clonotype was detected a few times. With template switching, a universal primer site was added, and the cDNA carried unique molecular identifiers. TCRdb recomputed calls from the 5' RACE reads with MiXCR, one row per CDR3 protein. The sample contains under 400,000 distinct CDR3 sequences, roughly 9% of which appear only once. What was sequenced was naive T cells sorted from blood. This receptor was taken from a woman between 45 and 60 years old in good health. The chain employs TRBV5-1 and TRBJ2-1; 14 bases are shared with TRBD2. CDR3 nucleotide sequence: TGCGCCAGCAGCCCGCGACTAGCGGGAGGGGATTATGAGCAGTTCTTC. Translated, it gives CASSPRLAGGDYEQFF.